The 8 T cell receptor beta chains listed next were all sequenced from one sample in a study of T cells in women clearing cervical HPV infection. Measured with immunoSEQ multiplex PCR; TCRdb has only the in-frame clones, and not every one. The repertoire shows about 35,000 clones; the top ten hold about 1.5%. Sequenced sample: blood buffy coat. The receptors stem from a woman between 18 and 69 years old with a cervical HPV16 infection that either progressed to CIN3+ or cleared (not recorded which).

To note about this clone: The read stops 3 residues short of the end of the CDR3; the missing end is completed from the germline J gene. The chain joins TRBV5-1 to TRBJ2-7; possible D gene TRBD1, 5 bases. Trimming cost V 0 bases and J 0 bases, with 13 bases left between them. There are 16 residues in the CDR3. The germline CDR1 and CDR2 sequences are SGHRS and YFSETQ. CDR3: CASSLARAGPSYEQYF. Incomplete CDR3 DNA: TGCGCCAGCAGCTTGGCCCGGGCAGGGCCCTCCTACGAG.

Turning to this clone: The read falls 3 residues short of the CDR3 end, and the missing part is taken from the germline J gene. The chain employs TRBV20-1 and TRBJ1-5; possibly TRBD1 for D (6 bases). Trimming left V 5 bases short and J 8 bases short, with 13 bases between. Germline-derived CDR1 and CDR2 are DFQATT and SNEGSKA (reference sequence). The CDR3 sequence is 12 residues long. Incomplete CDR3 DNA: TGCAGTGCTGGGACATCCATGGAGCCC. Amino acids: CSAGTSMEP. The CDR3 in its entirety is CSAGTSMEPQHF.

Concerning this clone: The read halts 3 residues ahead of the CDR3 end, with the missing end drawn from the germline J gene. The rearrangement uses TRBV10-3 and TRBJ1-1; tentatively, D is TRBD1 (5 bases). Germline V CDR1 and CDR2: ENHRY, SYGVKD. The CDR3 is 15 amino acids. Trimming removed 5 bases from V and 0 bases from J, with 13 bases in between. The CDR3 loop reads CAISLTADMNTEAFF. The sequenced CDR3 bases are TGTGCCATCAGTTTGACAGCAGACATGAACACTGAA.

Incomplete CDR3 DNA: TGTGCCAGCAGTGCGACAGGGTCCGGGTTCCAAGAGACG. Translated: CASSATGSGFQET. The full CDR3 is CASSATGSGFQETQYF. This sequence joins TRBV2 and TRBJ2-3, with TRBD1 identical over 7 bases. The DNA ends 3 residues before the CDR3 does, and the rest of the CDR3 is filled in from the germline J gene. Germline V gene lookup returns CDR1 SNHLY and CDR2 FYNNEI. CDR3 length: 16 amino acids.

With regard to this clone: Read sequence stops 3 residues before the CDR3 end, and the germline J gene provides the missing end. The chain carries TRBV19 and TRBJ1-4, with 7 bases that match TRBD1. J lost 0 bases, V lost 8 bases, and 6 bases had no gene match. The germline CDR1 and CDR2 sequences are LNHDA and SQIVND (reference sequence). This CDR3 contains 15 residues. This CDR3 reads CASSQGVATNEKLFF. Partial CDR3 DNA: TGTGCCAGTTCCCAGGGGGTGGCAACTAATGAAAAA.

With regard to this clone: Relative to the germline gene, one junction end is altered; a read error may explain this. CDR3 DNA, as far as it was read: TGTGCCGGCAGCCAAGATTTAGCGACCCACACAGATACG. This sequence encodes CAGSQDLATHTDT. The whole CDR3 reads CAGSQDLATHTDTQYF. This sequence joins TRBV4-2 and TRBJ2-3; possible D gene TRBD2, 5 bases. The read gets to within 3 residues of the CDR3 end, and the germline J gene fills in the rest. This CDR3 has 16 residues. The germline gives CDR1 LGHNA, CDR2 YNFKEQ.

CDR3: CSARDRLADSANTGELFF. Partial CDR3 DNA: TGCAGTGCTAGAGATCGACTAGCGGACTCCGCGAACACCGGGGAG. The chain is built from TRBV20-1 and TRBJ2-2; 9 nucleotides line up with TRBD2. The sequence runs out 3 residues before the end of the CDR3; the remainder is reconstructed from the germline J gene. From germline, CDR1 is DFQATT and CDR2 SNEGSKA (reference sequence). This CDR3 is 18 amino acids long. After removal of 0 bases from V and 0 bases from J, the junction contained 8 bases not matched to a gene.

Concerning this clone: The sequenced fragment ends 3 residues before the CDR3 boundary, so the rest is inferred from the germline J gene. The gene calls are TRBV6-2 or TRBV6-3 and TRBJ2-1; 8 positions agree with TRBD1. V was pared by 2 bases and J by 2 bases, with 2 bases of the junction left unmatched. Germline lookup yields CDR1 MNHEY and CDR2 SVGEGT. CDR3 length equals 15 residues. Partial CDR3 DNA: TGTGCCAGCAGTTACGGACAGGGACCCTACAATGAG. Translation gives CASSYGQGPYNE. The complete CDR3 protein is CASSYGQGPYNEQFF.